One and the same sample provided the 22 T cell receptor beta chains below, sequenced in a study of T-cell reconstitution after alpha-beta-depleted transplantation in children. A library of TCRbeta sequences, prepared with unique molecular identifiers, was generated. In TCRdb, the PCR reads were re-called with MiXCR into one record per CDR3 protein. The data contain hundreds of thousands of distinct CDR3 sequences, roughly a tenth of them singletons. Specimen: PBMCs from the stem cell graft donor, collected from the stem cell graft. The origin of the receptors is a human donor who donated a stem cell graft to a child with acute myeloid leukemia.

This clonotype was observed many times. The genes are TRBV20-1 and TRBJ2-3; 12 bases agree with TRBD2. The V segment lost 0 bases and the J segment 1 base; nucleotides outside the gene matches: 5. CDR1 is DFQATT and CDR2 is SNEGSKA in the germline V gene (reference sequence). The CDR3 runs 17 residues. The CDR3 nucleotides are TGCAGTGCTAGAGAACGACTAGCGGGAGCGGGCACAGATACGCAGTATTTT. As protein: CSARERLAGAGTDTQYF.

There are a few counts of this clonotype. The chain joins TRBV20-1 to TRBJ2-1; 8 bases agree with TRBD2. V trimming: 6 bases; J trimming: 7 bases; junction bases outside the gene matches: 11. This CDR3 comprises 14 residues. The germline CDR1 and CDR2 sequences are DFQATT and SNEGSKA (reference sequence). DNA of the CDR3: TGCAGTGCGTTGGGCAGACTAGCGTCGAATGAGCAGTTCTTC. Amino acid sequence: CSALGRLASNEQFF.

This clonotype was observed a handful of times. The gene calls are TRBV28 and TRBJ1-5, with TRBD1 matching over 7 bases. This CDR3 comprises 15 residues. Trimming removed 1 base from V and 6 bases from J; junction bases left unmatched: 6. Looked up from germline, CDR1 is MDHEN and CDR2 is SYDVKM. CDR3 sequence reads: CASSLSTGLGQPQHF. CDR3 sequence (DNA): TGTGCCAGCAGTTTATCGACAGGGCTGGGTCAGCCCCAGCATTTT.

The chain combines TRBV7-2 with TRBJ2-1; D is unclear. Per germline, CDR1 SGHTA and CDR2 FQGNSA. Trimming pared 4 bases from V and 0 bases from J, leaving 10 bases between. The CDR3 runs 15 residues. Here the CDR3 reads CASSWEGSSYNEQFF. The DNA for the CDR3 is TGTGCCAGCAGCTGGGAAGGAAGCTCCTACAATGAGCAGTTCTTC.

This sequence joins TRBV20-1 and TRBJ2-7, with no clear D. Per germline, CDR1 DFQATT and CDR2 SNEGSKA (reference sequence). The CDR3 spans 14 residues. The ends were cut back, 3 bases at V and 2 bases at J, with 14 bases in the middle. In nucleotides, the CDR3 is TGCAGTGCTAGGCCTCTTATCGGAACCTACGAGCAGTACTTC. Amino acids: CSARPLIGTYEQYF.

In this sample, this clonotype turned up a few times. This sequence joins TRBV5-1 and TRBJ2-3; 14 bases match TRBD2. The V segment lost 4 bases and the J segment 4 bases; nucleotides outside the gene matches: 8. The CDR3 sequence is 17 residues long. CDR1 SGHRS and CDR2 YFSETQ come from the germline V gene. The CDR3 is CASSGGLAGASADTQYF. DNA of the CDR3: TGCGCCAGCAGCGGGGGACTAGCGGGAGCTTCTGCAGATACGCAGTATTTT.

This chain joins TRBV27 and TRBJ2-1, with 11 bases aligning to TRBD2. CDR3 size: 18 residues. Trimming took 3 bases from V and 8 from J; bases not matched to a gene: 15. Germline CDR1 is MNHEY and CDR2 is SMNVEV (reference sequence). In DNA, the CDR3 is TGTGCCAGCAGTTTCCCCCGGAGTGTAGCGGGAGGGCCGTATGAGCAGTTCTTC. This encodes CASSFPRSVAGGPYEQFF.

The CDR3 reads CAISLAGDPTDTQYF. CDR3 in DNA: TGTGCCATCAGCCTAGCGGGAGACCCCACAGATACGCAGTATTTT. The chain recombines TRBV10-3 with TRBJ2-3, with TRBD2 identical over 10 bases. After removal of 6 bases from V and 2 bases from J, the junction contained 5 bases not matched to a gene. CDR1 ENHRY and CDR2 SYGVKD come from the germline V gene. The CDR3 consists of 15 residues.

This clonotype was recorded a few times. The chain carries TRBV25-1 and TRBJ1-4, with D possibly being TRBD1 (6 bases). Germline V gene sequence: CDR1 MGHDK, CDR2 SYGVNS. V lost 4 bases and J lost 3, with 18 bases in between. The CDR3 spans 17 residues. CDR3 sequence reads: CASSGYTGRSANEKLFF. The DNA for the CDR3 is TGTGCCAGCAGTGGATATACAGGGAGATCGGCTAATGAAAAACTGTTTTTT.

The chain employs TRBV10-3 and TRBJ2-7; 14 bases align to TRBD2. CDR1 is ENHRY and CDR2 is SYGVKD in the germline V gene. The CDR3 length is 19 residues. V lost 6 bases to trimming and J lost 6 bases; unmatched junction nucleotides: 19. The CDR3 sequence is CAIRETPGTGTSGRGEQYF. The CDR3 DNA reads TGTGCCATCAGGGAAACGCCCGGGACAGGGACTAGCGGGAGAGGCGAGCAGTACTTC.

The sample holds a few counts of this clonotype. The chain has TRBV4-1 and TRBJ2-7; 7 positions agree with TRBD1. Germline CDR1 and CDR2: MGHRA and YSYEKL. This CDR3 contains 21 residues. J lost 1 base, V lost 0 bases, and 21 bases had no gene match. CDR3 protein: CASSQDTGTALDNTLSYEQYF. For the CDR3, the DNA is TGCGCCAGCAGCCAAGATACCGGGACAGCTTTGGACAATACCCTTTCCTACGAGCAGTACTTC.

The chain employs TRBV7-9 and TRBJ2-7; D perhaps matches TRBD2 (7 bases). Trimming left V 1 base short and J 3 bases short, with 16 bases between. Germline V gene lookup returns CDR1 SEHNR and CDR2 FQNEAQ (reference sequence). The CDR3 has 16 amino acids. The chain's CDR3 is CASSLVGGRALYEQYF. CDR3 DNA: TGTGCCAGCAGCTTAGTAGGGGGGAGGGCCCTCTACGAGCAGTACTTC.

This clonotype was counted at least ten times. The CDR3 DNA follows: TGCAGTGCTAGTTCTAGTAGGACAGATACGCAGTATTTT. Protein product: CSASSSRTDTQYF. The chain links TRBV20-1 to TRBJ2-3; no definite D call. This CDR3 comprises 13 residues. Trimming took off 3 bases at V and 3 bases at J, with 10 bases between the two ends. The germline CDR1 and CDR2 sequences are DFQATT and SNEGSKA (reference sequence).

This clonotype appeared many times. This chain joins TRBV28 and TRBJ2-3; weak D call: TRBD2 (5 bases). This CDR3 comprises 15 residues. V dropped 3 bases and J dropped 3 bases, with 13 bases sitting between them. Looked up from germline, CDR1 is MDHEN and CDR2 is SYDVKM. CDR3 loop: CASSFIEGVTDTQYF. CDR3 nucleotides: TGTGCCAGCAGTTTTATAGAGGGAGTAACAGATACGCAGTATTTT.

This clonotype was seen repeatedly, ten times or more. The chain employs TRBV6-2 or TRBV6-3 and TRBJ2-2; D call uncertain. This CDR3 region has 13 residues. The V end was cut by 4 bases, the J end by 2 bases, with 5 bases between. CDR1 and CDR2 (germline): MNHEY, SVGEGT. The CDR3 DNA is TGTGCCAGCAGTTCCCGAAACACCGGGGAGCTGTTTTTT. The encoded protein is CASSSRNTGELFF.

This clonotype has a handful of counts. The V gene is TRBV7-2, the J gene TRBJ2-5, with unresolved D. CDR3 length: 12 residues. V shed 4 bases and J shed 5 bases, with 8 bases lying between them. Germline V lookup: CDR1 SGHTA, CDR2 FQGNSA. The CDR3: CASSYQTETQYF. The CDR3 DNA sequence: TGTGCCAGCAGCTACCAGACCGAGACCCAGTACTTC. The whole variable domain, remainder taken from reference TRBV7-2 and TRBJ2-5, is GAGVSQSPSNKVTEKGKDVELRCDPISGHTALYWYRQSLGQGLEFLIYFQGNSAPDKSGLPSDRFSAERTGGSVSTLTIQRTQQEDSAVYLCASSYQTETQYFGPGTRLLVL.

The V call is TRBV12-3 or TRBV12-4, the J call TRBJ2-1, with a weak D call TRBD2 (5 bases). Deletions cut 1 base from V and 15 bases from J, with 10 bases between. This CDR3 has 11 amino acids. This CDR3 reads CASSLGETRFF. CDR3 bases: TGTGCCAGCAGTTTAGGGGAGACGCGGTTCTTC.

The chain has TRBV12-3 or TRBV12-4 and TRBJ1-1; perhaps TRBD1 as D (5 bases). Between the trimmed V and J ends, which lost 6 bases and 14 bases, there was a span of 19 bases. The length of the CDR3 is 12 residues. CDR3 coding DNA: TGTGCCAGCAGCCCGGACACCCGGTCAGTGTTCTTT. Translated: CASSPDTRSVFF.

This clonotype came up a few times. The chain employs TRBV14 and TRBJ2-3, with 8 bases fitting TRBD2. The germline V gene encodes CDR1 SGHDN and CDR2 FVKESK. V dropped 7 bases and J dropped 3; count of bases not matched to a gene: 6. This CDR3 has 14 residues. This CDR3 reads CASKKAGVTDTQYF. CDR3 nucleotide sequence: TGTGCCAGCAAAAAAGCGGGAGTGACAGATACGCAGTATTTT.

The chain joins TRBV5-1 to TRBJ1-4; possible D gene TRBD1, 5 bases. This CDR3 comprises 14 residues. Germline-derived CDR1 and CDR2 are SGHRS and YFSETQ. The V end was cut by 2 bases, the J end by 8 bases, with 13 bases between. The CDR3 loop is CASSFGTHEEKLFF. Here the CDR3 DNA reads TGCGCCAGCAGCTTTGGGACCCACGAGGAAAAACTGTTTTTT.

This CDR3 is CSVLPGLANEQYF. The CDR3 DNA follows: TGCAGCGTTTTACCGGGACTAGCAAACGAGCAGTACTTC. The V gene is TRBV29-1, the J gene TRBJ2-7; 9 bases map to TRBD2. The CDR3 runs to 13 residues. Per germline, CDR1 SQVTM and CDR2 ANQGSEA. J gave up 5 bases and V 5 bases, and 7 bases lay outside the gene matches.

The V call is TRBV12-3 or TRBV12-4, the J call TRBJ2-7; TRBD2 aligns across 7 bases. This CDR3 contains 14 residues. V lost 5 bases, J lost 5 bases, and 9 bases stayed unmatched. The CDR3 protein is CASSNGGSVHEQYF. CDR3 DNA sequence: TGTGCCAGCAGTAATGGCGGGAGTGTTCACGAGCAGTACTTC.